The next 17 T cell receptor beta chains were all read from a single sample in a study of OX40 agonist ivuxolimab in advanced cancers. Libraries were prepared by immunoSEQ multiplex PCR; TCRdb keeps only in-frame clonotypes and omits some of them. The sample consists of fewer than 25,000 clones, around 77% of them appearing once. The sample was CD4+ or CD8+ T cells sorted from blood, taken in a trial of the OX40 agonist ivuxolimab. The receptors were sampled from an adult with an advanced solid tumor such as melanoma, head and neck, liver or kidney cancer.

This chain connects TRBV27 to TRBJ1-1; D is uncertain. Deletions cut 6 bases from V and 1 base from J, with 9 bases between. The CDR3 sequence is 13 residues long. Germline-derived CDR1 and CDR2 are MNHEY and SMNVEV (reference sequence). This CDR3 is CASSNRQNTEAFF. CDR3 DNA: TGTGCCAGCAGCAATCGGCAGAACACTGAAGCTTTCTTT.

This chain uses TRBV7-2 with TRBJ1-1, with TRBD1 matching 7 bases. CDR3 length equals 12 residues. The junction had 2 bases not matched to a gene; V was cut back by 1 base and J by 9 bases. From germline, CDR1 is SGHTA and CDR2 FQGNSA. The CDR3, as DNA: TGTGCCAGCAGCTTAGGGACAGGTAAAGCTTTCTTT. Its translation is CASSLGTGKAFF.

This chain links TRBV4-3 with TRBJ1-3, with 9 nucleotides matching TRBD1. Per germline, CDR1 LGHNA and CDR2 YSLEER. CDR3 length: 16 residues. Losses at the gene ends were 0 bases for V and 4 bases for J; bases not matched to a gene: 4. The CDR3 reads CASSQDWDRVGNTIYF. CDR3 DNA: TGCGCCAGCAGCCAAGATTGGGACAGGGTCGGAAACACCATATATTTT.

This clone has a single count. This chain connects TRBV29-1 to TRBJ2-1; no clear D. This CDR3 contains 10 residues. With 3 bases removed from V and 7 bases from J, the gap between germline ends came to 4 bases. Germline V gene data show CDR1 as SQVTM and CDR2 as ANQGSEA. The CDR3 nucleotides are TGCAGCGTTGATGATAATGAGCAGTTCTTC. Its protein is CSVDDNEQFF.

By proportion, this clone is medium-sized. This sequence joins TRBV7-5 and TRBJ1-4. TRBV7-5 is designated a pseudogene. The CDR3 contains 15 residues. Written as DNA, the CDR3 is TGTGCCAGAAGCTTAGCTGGAGGGATTTATGAAAAACTGTTTTTT. Protein sequence: CARSLAGGIYEKLFF.

V usage is TRBV4-1 and J usage is TRBJ1-2, with D unresolved. The CDR3 loop spans 11 amino acids. The V end was cut by 1 base, the J end by 6 bases, with 3 bases between. Germline V lookup: CDR1 MGHRA, CDR2 YSYEKL. The CDR3, as DNA: TGCGCCAGCAGCCAAGGGGATGGCTACACCTTC. This encodes CASSQGDGYTF.

The V and J genes are TRBV27 and TRBJ1-4; the D is unclear. Germline loops: CDR1 MNHEY, CDR2 SMNVEV (reference sequence). The CDR3 totals 15 residues. Trimming removed 1 base from V and 5 bases from J, with 11 bases in between. The CDR3 reads CASSLFTSRNEKLFF. The DNA of the CDR3 is TGTGCCAGCAGTTTATTTACCAGTAGGAATGAAAAACTGTTTTTT.

This chain joins TRBV2 and TRBJ2-7, with D uncertain. Germline loops: CDR1 SNHLY, CDR2 FYNNEI. The CDR3 is 14 amino acids. V dropped 5 bases and J dropped 0 bases, with 11 bases sitting between them. In DNA, the CDR3 is TGTGCCAGCAGTCCCTTCGAGGACTCCTACGAGCAGTACTTC. Translation gives CASSPFEDSYEQYF.

Only one count was recorded for this clone. This chain connects TRBV11-1 to TRBJ1-2; D is uncertain. This CDR3 region has 14 residues. The V gene lost 3 bases and the J gene lost 2 bases, with 10 bases spanning the gap. Germline values: CDR1 SGHAT, CDR2 FQDESV (reference sequence). DNA of the CDR3: TGTGCCAGCAGCTTGCGGACGGAAAACTATGGCTACACCTTC. Translation: CASSLRTENYGYTF.

V is TRBV7-9 and J is TRBJ1-4; 9 bases match TRBD1. Unmatched junction bases numbered 5, after V lost 5 bases and J lost 7 bases. Per the germline V gene, CDR1 is SEHNR and CDR2 is FQNEAQ (reference sequence). This CDR3 region has 14 residues. CDR3 sequence reads: CASSRTGAGEKLFF. The CDR3 DNA is TGTGCCAGCAGCCGGACAGGGGCAGGTGAAAAACTGTTTTTT. Drawing the rest from reference TRBV7-9 and TRBJ1-4, the complete variable domain is DTGVSQNPRHKITKRGQNVTFRCDPISEHNRLYWYRQTLGQGPEFLTYFQNEAQLEKSRLLSDRFSAERPKGSFSTLEIQRTEQGDSAMYLCASSRTGAGEKLFFGSGTQLSVL.

The CDR3 protein is CASSQKTGPSETQYF. The CDR3 DNA reads TGTGCCAGCAGCCAAAAAACAGGCCCCTCGGAGACCCAGTACTTC. The V and J genes are TRBV4-2 and TRBJ2-5; a weak D match, TRBD1 (5 bases). Trimming stripped 2 bases from V and 5 bases from J, with 15 bases between. CDR3 size: 15 residues. Germline assignment: CDR1 LGHNA and CDR2 YNFKEQ.

The chain is built from TRBV27 and TRBJ2-7; a possible D gene is TRBD1 (6 bases). This CDR3 comprises 16 residues. V was cut by 5 bases and J by 0 bases, with 17 bases left in between. CDR1 is MNHEY and CDR2 is SMNVEV in the germline V gene (reference sequence). The CDR3: CASSPSAGALSYEQYF. The CDR3 DNA sequence: TGTGCCAGCAGTCCCTCCGCAGGGGCCCTCTCCTACGAGCAGTACTTC.

The rearrangement joins TRBV7-6 to TRBJ2-1, with D possibly matching TRBD1 (6 bases). V lost 1 base and J 6 bases, leaving 10 bases between the germline ends. The CDR3 totals 14 residues. Per the germline V gene, CDR1 is SGHVS and CDR2 is FNYEAQ. In nucleotides, the CDR3 is TGTGCCAGCAGCTTAGGGGGCAGGGGCAATGAGCAGTTCTTC. Residues: CASSLGGRGNEQFF.

This chain uses TRBV6-1 with TRBJ2-5; D is perhaps TRBD1 or TRBD2 (6 bases each). This CDR3 region has 15 residues. CDR1 is MNHNS, CDR2 SASEGT, per germline. Trimming left V 6 bases short and J 5 bases short, with 19 bases between. CDR3 region: CASSGHLEGVETQYF. The CDR3 region has the DNA TGTGCCAGCAGCGGGCACTTGGAGGGGGTGGAGACCCAGTACTTC.

The V call is TRBV4-3, the J call TRBJ1-2; unclear D gene. Trimming took off 2 bases at V and 7 bases at J, with 14 bases between the two ends. CDR1 LGHNA and CDR2 YSLEER come from the germline V gene. The CDR3 runs 14 residues. CDR3 coding DNA: TGCGCCAGCAGCCAACGGTCAGAGCTATCTGGCTACACCTTC. This gives the protein CASSQRSELSGYTF.

The chain combines TRBV7-6 with TRBJ2-5; 7 nucleotides match TRBD2. CDR3 length: 14 residues. Trimming took 5 bases from V and 2 from J; bases not matched to a gene: 5. The germline CDR1 and CDR2 sequences are SGHVS and FNYEAQ. CDR3 DNA sequence: TGTGCCAGCAGCCATGGGAGGGGACAAGAGACCCAGTACTTC. Amino acids: CASSHGRGQETQYF.

By sample fraction, this clone is medium-sized. The chain joins TRBV7-8 to TRBJ1-3, with TRBD1 as a possible D gene (6 bases). Germline V CDR1 and CDR2: SGHVS, FQNEAQ. CDR3 length: 16 residues. The V end lost 2 bases, the J end lost 0 bases, and 11 bases lay between the germline ends. The CDR3 reads CASSLYREDSGNTIYF. CDR3 DNA: TGTGCCAGCAGCTTATACAGGGAGGACTCTGGAAACACCATATATTTT. The full variable domain, with the rest looked up from reference TRBV7-8 and TRBJ1-3, is GAGVSQSPRYKVAKRGQDVALRCDPISGHVSLFWYQQALGQGPEFLTYFQNEAQLDKSGLPSDRFFAERPEGSVSTLKIQRTQQEDSAVYLCASSLYREDSGNTIYFGEGSWLTVV.